This T cell receptor beta chain came from a study of beta chain features in type 1 diabetes. In its sample, this clone was seen many times. One end of the junction varies from germline; a read error may be responsible. The sequenced template was cDNA made from the entire isolated RNA. Assay used: immunoSEQ multiplex PCR; TCRdb lists only in-frame clones, some missing. The sample gives about 320,000 clones, approximately 14% of which show up once; approximately 7% is in the top ten. The sequence was collected from a man younger than 40 in good health. The sample taken for sequencing was central memory CD4+ T cells from blood.

CDR3 sequence: CGGGDNEQFF. CDR3 DNA: TGTGGGGGTGGAGACAATGAGCAGTTCTTC. V is TRBV29-1 and J is TRBJ2-1, with D perhaps TRBD1 or TRBD2 (5 bases each). Germline lookup yields CDR1 SQVTM and CDR2 ANQGSEA. This CDR3 comprises 10 residues.